The next 11 T cell receptor beta chains were all read from a single sample in a study of blood T cell repertoires in COVID-19. Clones were read by immunoSEQ multiplex PCR, and TCRdb kept only the in-frame ones, dropping some. The sample has around 300,000 clones; 85% are singletons. Sequenced material: peripheral blood. The receptors shown here come from a human donor in a cohort sampled during active COVID-19.

The CDR3 DNA follows: TGTGCCAGCAGCCGGATGGGACAGGGGAACGTGGATACGCAGTATTTT. It yields the protein CASSRMGQGNVDTQYF. The rearrangement uses TRBV3-1 (or the pseudogene TRBV3-2) and TRBJ2-3; 10 bases map to TRBD1. The V gene end was trimmed by 4 bases and the J gene end by 6 bases; junction bases not matched to a gene: 10. The length of the CDR3 is 16 residues. CDR1 is LGHDT, CDR2 YNNKEL, per germline (reference sequence).

The chain is built from TRBV28 and TRBJ2-5; 8 nucleotides match TRBD2. V lost 6 bases, J lost 2 bases, and 5 bases stayed unmatched. The CDR3 consists of 14 residues. Germline assignment: CDR1 MDHEN and CDR2 SYDVKM. CDR3 coding DNA: TGTGCCAGCAGCAAACTAGCGGATCAAGAGACCCAGTACTTC. Translating gives CASSKLADQETQYF. Full variable domain (missing parts from reference TRBV28 and TRBJ2-5): DVKVTQSSRYLVKRTGEKVFLECVQDMDHENMFWYRQDPGLGLRLIYFSYDVKMKEKGDIPEGYSVSREKKERFSLILESASTNQTSMYLCASSKLADQETQYFGPGTRLLVL.

V and J are TRBV5-6 and TRBJ1-1, with D tentatively TRBD1 (5 bases). V was pared by 4 bases and J by 1 base, with 14 bases between. Per germline, CDR1 SGHDT and CDR2 YYEEEE. This CDR3 region has 15 residues. The CDR3 DNA sequence: TGTGCCAGCAGCGCACAGGTCAACAGGAACACTGAAGCTTTCTTT. The encoded protein is CASSAQVNRNTEAFF.

The J gene is TRBJ2-2, the V gene TRBV5-1; a weak D match, TRBD1 (6 bases). The CDR3 consists of 14 residues. Trimming stripped 4 bases from V and 4 bases from J, with 11 bases between. The V gene's germline CDR1 is SGHRS and CDR2 YFSETQ. The CDR3 DNA follows: TGCGCCAGCAGCCCTTGGACAGTCACCGGGGAGCTGTTTTTT. Amino acids: CASSPWTVTGELFF.

The genes are TRBV7-9 and TRBJ1-2, with D possibly TRBD1 on 6 matching bases. Trimming cost V 3 bases and J 8 bases, with 25 bases left between them. The V gene's germline CDR1 is SEHNR and CDR2 FQNEAQ (reference sequence). CDR3 length: 17 residues. The CDR3 DNA reads TGTGCCAGCAGCTTGTCCCCTCTGACAACAGGGTCGTGGGGCTACACCTTC. It translates to CASSLSPLTTGSWGYTF.

The chain combines TRBV4-3 with TRBJ2-7; maybe TRBD1 (5 bases). The germline gives CDR1 LGHNA, CDR2 YSLEER. The CDR3 is 15 amino acids. Trimming stripped 3 bases from V and 6 bases from J, with 18 bases between. The CDR3 protein is CASSQVEGVGSEQYF. CDR3 in DNA: TGCGCCAGCAGCCAGGTTGAAGGGGTTGGTAGCGAGCAGTACTTC.

The chain employs TRBV6-5 and TRBJ2-7, with 8 bases aligning to TRBD1. The germline V gene has CDR1 MNHEY and CDR2 SVGAGI. Germline trimming cut 6 bases from V and 4 bases from J; bases unmatched to any gene: 8. The CDR3 sequence is 14 residues long. CDR3 amino acids: CASRPGTGQYEQYF. The CDR3 DNA reads TGTGCCAGCAGACCAGGGACAGGCCAATACGAGCAGTACTTC.

The genes are TRBV5-4 and TRBJ2-7; perhaps TRBD2 as D (6 bases). Germline V gene sequence: CDR1 SGHNT, CDR2 YYREEE (reference sequence). CDR3 length equals 13 residues. V was shortened by 4 bases and J by 5 bases, with 13 bases between the two germline ends. Written as DNA, the CDR3 is TGTGCCAGCAGCCAGGGCGGGGAAGACGAGCAGTACTTC. Protein: CASSQGGEDEQYF.

The chain is built from TRBV6-5 and TRBJ2-7, with 11 bases fitting TRBD2. Germline V gene sequence: CDR1 MNHEY, CDR2 SVGAGI. Losses at the gene ends were 7 bases for V and 5 bases for J; bases not matched to a gene: 10. CDR3 size: 15 residues. CDR3 amino acids: CASTKPGTSGNEQYF. CDR3 DNA sequence: TGTGCCAGCACCAAACCCGGGACTAGCGGAAACGAGCAGTACTTC.

This clone was found a few times. The chain is built from TRBV2 and TRBJ1-1; D remains ambiguous. Between the trimmed V and J ends, which lost 4 bases and 0 bases, there was a span of 6 bases. Germline CDR1 and CDR2: SNHLY and FYNNEI. This CDR3 contains 13 residues. The CDR3 sequence: CASSGTLNTEAFF. The CDR3 coding sequence is TGTGCCAGCAGTGGAACACTGAACACTGAAGCTTTCTTT.

This chain connects TRBV6-2 or TRBV6-3 to TRBJ2-7; the match to TRBD1 covers 8 bases. Germline trimming cut 4 bases from V and 3 bases from J; bases unmatched to any gene: 8. Germline lookup yields CDR1 MNHEY and CDR2 SVGEGT. The CDR3 has 15 amino acids. In DNA, the CDR3 is TGTGCCAGCAGTTCCCCGCCGACAGGGGACTACGAGCAGTACTTC. Encoded protein: CASSSPPTGDYEQYF.